Here is one TCR beta chain with its context. Its antigen is not known. This entry is derived from a study of cytomegalovirus exposure and HLA in healthy donors. Primers included in the PCR were 60 Vbeta and 13 Jbeta primers. The table came from immunoSEQ multiplex PCR; TCRdb's copy has only in-frame clones and leaves some out. The sample lists 100,000 to 150,000 clones, around two thirds seen once, with 2% to 3% in the top ten. Study outcomes and limitations: Later analysis indicated greater clonal expansion among HLA-associated TCR beta chains than among equally common other chains. An analysis was carried out later, and it reportedly showed fewer N-insertions in an Asian-associated ancestry cluster than the approximately 710-donor mean. A later look showed TCR association rates differing by HLA locus, highest for DRB1 and lowest for HLA-C.

Trimming removed 2 bases from V and 2 bases from J; junction bases left unmatched: 12. Germline CDR1 is LGHNA and CDR2 is YSLEER. CDR3 size: 19 residues. This chain joins TRBV4-3 and TRBJ1-6; TRBD1 matches at 7 bases. Sequenced: PBMCs. This sequence originates from a woman aged 40 to 50 in good health and CMV-seronegative. The CDR3 nucleotides read TGCGCCAGCAGCCAACCTGACAGACAGGGCATCACCTATAATTCACCCCTCCACTTT. Its translation: CASSQPDRQGITYNSPLHF.